The clone carrying this TCR beta chain has at least ten counts. Its antigen is still unknown. The data derive from a study of T-cell memory formation after mild COVID-19. Findings and limits, study-wide: Shrinking CD4+ clones were chiefly CM and EM; CD8+ ones were chiefly EMRA.

The CDR3 has 14 amino acids. The V gene's germline CDR1 is SGHRS and CDR2 YFSETQ. V lost 6 bases and J lost 2; bases outside the gene matches: 6. TCRdb fed the 5' RACE reads into MiXCR, producing one record per CDR3 protein. The sample consists of 350,000 to 450,000 distinct CDR3 sequences, approximately 24% of them appearing once. The receptor was derived from an adult woman who had mild COVID-19 (a few samples of this study predate the infection). Cell type and time point are not known. The rearrangement uses TRBV5-1 and TRBJ2-7, with TRBD2 matching 9 bases. The source material was PBMCs or a T cell subset sorted from them (not recorded which). The CDR3 sequence: CASKPAGGAYEQYF. The CDR3 DNA reads TGCGCCAGCAAACCAGCGGGGGGTGCCTACGAGCAGTACTTC.